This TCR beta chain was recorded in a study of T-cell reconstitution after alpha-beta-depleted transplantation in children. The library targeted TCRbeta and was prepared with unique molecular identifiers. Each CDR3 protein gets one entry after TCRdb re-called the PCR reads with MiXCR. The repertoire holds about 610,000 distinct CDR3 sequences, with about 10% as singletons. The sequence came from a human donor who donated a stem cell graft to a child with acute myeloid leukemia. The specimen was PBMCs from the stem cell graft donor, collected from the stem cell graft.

The CDR3 bases are TGCAGTGCCAGCGGAACGACTGGATTCTCCTACGAGCAGTACTTC. Translating it yields CSASGTTGFSYEQYF. The V gene is TRBV20-1, the J gene TRBJ2-7; a weak D match, TRBD2 (5 bases). The CDR3 has 15 residues. The germline V and J ends were trimmed by 6 bases and 0 bases, with 18 bases remaining between them. Germline V gene data show CDR1 as DFQATT and CDR2 as SNEGSKA (reference sequence).